The clone carrying this TCR beta chain appeared many times. Antigen unknown. Previously described methods and listed TCR primers were used for bulk TCR libraries. TCRdb passed the PCR reads through MiXCR, listing each CDR3 protein once. The repertoire includes about 35,000 distinct CDR3 sequences, 15% to 20% of them detected once, and 0.9% to 1.2% sits in the top ten. CDR3 length: 14 amino acids. Trimming pared 8 bases from V and 5 bases from J, leaving 19 bases between. Per the germline V gene, CDR1 is MDHEN and CDR2 is SYDVKM. The entry originates in a study of molecular identifiers for immune sequencing clone quantification. Looking at the study overall: Replicate RNA from approximately 20,000 or 100,000 naive CD8 T cells formed five aliquots; four were sequenced. Study results and caveats: Clones that exceeded 20 RNA copies held over 98% of effector molecules, yet under 1% in naive cells.

Sorted cells numbering about 19,000 to 1,000,000, with 10%, 30% or 50% RNA, yielded the naive CD8 libraries. V usage is TRBV28 and J usage is TRBJ2-7; TRBD2 might be the D (6 bases). This sequence originates from a human donor in good health. Some libraries in this study had Jurkat cell RNA spiked in. Sequenced input: naive CD8+ T cells from blood, with Jurkat cell RNA spiked in. Sample subset: FACS-sorted CD8+CD4-CCR7+CD45RA+ naive T cells. DNA for the CDR3: TGTGCCAGCCGTCCTGACGGGAGTTGGAACGAGCAGTACTTC. This gives the protein CASRPDGSWNEQYF.